This T cell receptor (beta chain) was observed in a study of cytomegalovirus exposure and HLA in healthy donors. Study conclusions and caveats: The majority of TCR sequences were rare, yet some public TCRs appeared in many donors. More clonal expansion characterized HLA-associated TCR beta chains than equally common others in a later analysis.

The PCR was carried out with 60 Vbeta primers and 13 Jbeta primers. Assay: immunoSEQ multiplex PCR; the TCRdb copy retains only in-frame clones and omits some. The table includes 150,000 to 200,000 clones, roughly 84% detected once. As regards this clone: Its antigen is undetermined.

The CDR3 consists of 15 residues. Germline values: CDR1 LGHNA, CDR2 YSLEER. The V gene end was trimmed by 4 bases and the J gene end by 0 bases; junction bases not matched to a gene: 4. Material: PBMCs. This sequence originates from a man aged 18 to 35 in good health and CMV-seropositive. The chain employs TRBV4-3 and TRBJ2-7; TRBD1 aligns across 9 bases. CDR3 region: CASSPGQGSSYEQYF. For the CDR3, the DNA is TGCGCCAGCAGCCCAGGACAGGGGAGCTCCTACGAGCAGTACTTC.